This TCR beta chain was captured by sequencing in a study of beta chain features in type 1 diabetes. General study findings and limits: The naive, central memory and Treg TCRB repertoires looked more alike in patients than they did in healthy donors. All four CD4+ subsets of Type 1 diabetes patients contained TCRB CDR3s that were moderately but significantly shorter. The question of HLA type influencing TCRB rearrangement was one that remained unresolved here.

TCRB transcripts that were expressed got sequenced, as all of the isolated RNA had been reverse transcribed. The data were produced by immunoSEQ multiplex PCR, yet TCRdb's version contains in-frame clones alone and is incomplete. The table lists under 300,000 clones, approximately 11% of them singletons. Only a few counts were recorded for this clone. Its target is not known. The CDR3 spans 14 residues. Trimming took off 4 bases at V and 8 bases at J, with 16 bases between the two ends. Germline V lookup: CDR1 SGDLS, CDR2 YYNGEE. A single heparinised draw of approximately 110 mL on average was taken per donor.

The rearrangement uses TRBV9 and TRBJ2-1; tentative D call: TRBD1 (5 bases). The sequencing sample was made of naive CD4+ T cells from blood. The receptor was isolated from a man aged 25-45 years with type 1 diabetes. The CDR3 coding sequence is TGTGCCAGCAGCCCCCCTCGGACACCCGATGAGCAGTTCTTC. Translation gives CASSPPRTPDEQFF.